One sample yielded the 20 T cell receptor beta chains listed below, sequenced in a study of blood T cell repertoires in COVID-19. The assay was immunoSEQ multiplex PCR, and TCRdb's table has in-frame clones only and misses some. The sample consists of 200,000 to 300,000 clones, 84% of them appearing once. Input material: peripheral blood. Source of these receptors: a middle-aged man with acute or convalescent COVID-19.

The rearrangement joins TRBV6-5 to TRBJ1-3, with D uncertain. The germline CDR1 and CDR2 sequences are MNHEY and SVGAGI. This CDR3 has 15 residues. Trimming cost V 2 bases and J 0 bases, with 8 bases left between them. The CDR3 loop is CASSYAADSGNTIYF. CDR3 nucleotides: TGTGCCAGCAGTTACGCCGCAGACTCTGGAAACACCATATATTTT.

The chain employs TRBV27 and TRBJ1-2, with a possible D match to TRBD1 (6 bases). V lost 8 bases and J lost 0, with 13 bases in between. This CDR3 has 14 amino acids. Germline CDR1 MNHEY, CDR2 SMNVEV (reference sequence). CDR3 loop: CASAQGTSNYGYTF. The DNA of the CDR3 is TGTGCCAGCGCTCAGGGGACGTCTAACTATGGCTACACCTTC.

The J gene is TRBJ2-1, the V gene TRBV5-1, with TRBD2 identical over 9 bases. The CDR3 covers 15 residues. CDR1 SGHRS and CDR2 YFSETQ come from the germline V gene. The V segment lost 0 bases and the J segment 9 bases; nucleotides outside the gene matches: 7. DNA of the CDR3: TGCGCCAGCAGCTTGGGGGGCGGGGGGGAGAGTGAGCAGTTCTTC. Translating gives CASSLGGGGESEQFF.

V usage is TRBV9 and J usage is TRBJ2-1; TRBD1 might be the D (6 bases). The germline V gene encodes CDR1 SGDLS and CDR2 YYNGEE. The CDR3 is 15 amino acids. V was pared by 0 bases and J by 1 base, with 8 bases between. CDR3 in amino acids: CASSVGTASYNEQFF. The CDR3 nucleotides read TGTGCCAGCAGCGTAGGGACAGCATCCTACAATGAGCAGTTCTTC.

The chain employs TRBV5-1 and TRBJ2-7, with 15 positions matching TRBD2. The V and J ends lost 4 bases and 5 bases, in that order; junction bases with no gene match: 10. Germline V gene sequence: CDR1 SGHRS, CDR2 YFSETQ. The CDR3 has 17 residues. The CDR3 here is CASSGGLAGGTKNEQYF. The CDR3 DNA sequence: TGCGCCAGCAGCGGAGGACTAGCGGGAGGGACGAAGAACGAGCAGTACTTC. Full variable domain (outside the CDR3, taken from reference TRBV5-1 and TRBJ2-7): KAGVTQTPRYLIKTRGQQVTLSCSPISGHRSVSWYQQTPGQGLQFLFEYFSETQRNKGNFPGRFSGRQFSNSRSEMNVSTLELGDSALYLCASSGGLAGGTKNEQYFGPGTRLTVT.

There are a few counts of this clone. In the same sample, other DNA sequences code for this CDR3. The chain recombines TRBV5-4 with TRBJ2-1, with 7 bases matching TRBD2. The CDR3 runs to 16 residues. Trimming removed 4 bases from V and 0 bases from J; junction bases left unmatched: 7. Germline CDR1 reads SGHNT; CDR2 reads YYREEE (reference sequence). CDR3 in DNA: TGTGCCAGCAGCAGATCTAGCGGCAGCTCCTACAATGAGCAGTTCTTC. It encodes CASSRSSGSSYNEQFF.

This chain connects TRBV5-7 to TRBJ1-6, with 9 bases identical to TRBD1. TRBV5-7 is given ORF status, its function remaining uncertain. Germline trimming cut 4 bases from V and 9 bases from J; bases unmatched to any gene: 14. This CDR3 spans 17 amino acids. In DNA, the CDR3 is TGTGCCAGCAGCCACAAGGGACAGGGACTCAGTAGTTCACCCCTCCACTTT. This translates into CASSHKGQGLSSSPLHF.

The chain employs TRBV19 and TRBJ1-1; D might be TRBD1 (6 bases). Germline V gene data show CDR1 as LNHDA and CDR2 as SQIVND (reference sequence). The CDR3 has 14 residues. Trimming left V 7 bases short and J 6 bases short, with 18 bases between. The CDR3 sequence is CASTRGGVKAEAFF. CDR3 sequence (DNA): TGTGCCAGTACGCGCGGGGGCGTTAAAGCTGAAGCTTTCTTT.

The V gene is TRBV5-1, the J gene TRBJ1-1, with D maybe TRBD1 (6 bases). V gave up 0 bases and J gave up 6 bases, with 9 bases separating them. From germline, CDR1 is SGHRS and CDR2 YFSETQ. The CDR3 covers 13 residues. DNA of the CDR3: TGCGCCAGCAGCTTGGAACAGGGCTCTGAAGCTTTCTTT. Protein product: CASSLEQGSEAFF.

The chain links TRBV5-1 to TRBJ1-4, with D unclear. In germline, CDR1 is SGHRS, CDR2 YFSETQ. CDR3 length equals 13 residues. V was clipped by 4 bases and J by 8 bases, with 12 bases between them. The DNA of the CDR3 is TGCGCCAGCAGCCTGGGCAGTTTCGAAAAACTGTTTTTT. It codes for CASSLGSFEKLFF. Supplemented by reference TRBV5-1 and TRBJ1-4, the full variable domain reads KAGVTQTPRYLIKTRGQQVTLSCSPISGHRSVSWYQQTPGQGLQFLFEYFSETQRNKGNFPGRFSGRQFSNSRSEMNVSTLELGDSALYLCASSLGSFEKLFFGSGTQLSVL.

Only one count was recorded for this clone. The chain couples TRBV15 to TRBJ1-1; unclear D gene. Per germline, CDR1 LNHNV and CDR2 YYDKDF (reference sequence). V was clipped by 0 bases and J by 0 bases, with 8 bases between them. The CDR3 runs to 15 residues. CDR3 DNA sequence: TGTGCCACCAGCAGAGATTCCGGGATGAACACTGAAGCTTTCTTT. It specifies CATSRDSGMNTEAFF.

The chain recombines TRBV5-1 with TRBJ2-2; the match to TRBD1 covers 10 bases. CDR1 is SGHRS, CDR2 YFSETQ, per germline. Germline trimming cut 4 bases from V and 2 bases from J; bases unmatched to any gene: 8. CDR3 length: 17 amino acids. The CDR3 DNA reads as TGCGCCAGCAGCCCGGCTGGGACAGGGGACAACACCGGGGAGCTGTTTTTT. Translated: CASSPAGTGDNTGELFF.

The chain employs TRBV18 and TRBJ1-2; D call uncertain. Germline assignment: CDR1 KGHSH and CDR2 LQKENI. The CDR3 consists of 13 residues. Between the trimmed V and J ends, which lost 3 bases and 8 bases, there was a span of 13 bases. The CDR3 nucleotides read TGTGCCAGCTCACCCTCCGGGGAGTACGGCTACACCTTC. Protein sequence: CASSPSGEYGYTF. Based on the CDR3 plus reference TRBV18 and TRBJ1-2, the full variable domain is NAGVMQNPRHLVRRRGQEARLRCSPMKGHSHVYWYRQLPEEGLKFMVYLQKENIIDESGMPKERFSAEFPKEGPSILRIQQVVRGDSAAYFCASSPSGEYGYTFGSGTRLTVV.

J is TRBJ1-2 and V is TRBV19, with D perhaps TRBD1 (6 bases). This CDR3 spans 16 amino acids. Germline V gene lookup returns CDR1 LNHDA and CDR2 SQIVND (reference sequence). V was trimmed by 6 bases and J by 3 bases, leaving 20 bases between them. CDR3 region: CASSRRGAGVDYGYTF. The CDR3 DNA reads as TGTGCCAGTAGCCGGCGGGGGGCCGGCGTTGACTATGGCTACACCTTC. The full variable domain, its missing parts supplied by reference TRBV19 and TRBJ1-2, is DGGITQSPKYLFRKEGQNVTLSCEQNLNHDAMYWYRQDPGQGLRLIYYSQIVNDFQKGDIAEGYSVSREKKESFPLTVTSAQKNPTAFYLCASSRRGAGVDYGYTFGSGTRLTVV.

There are a few counts of this clone. V usage is TRBV9 and J usage is TRBJ1-2, with 8 bases that match TRBD1. CDR3 length equals 15 residues. V was pared by 3 bases and J by 3 bases, with 7 bases of the junction left unmatched. Germline V gives CDR1 SGDLS, CDR2 YYNGEE. Here the CDR3 reads CASSDATGEYYGYTF. In nucleotides, the CDR3 is TGTGCCAGCAGCGACGCGACAGGGGAATACTATGGCTACACCTTC.

The chain employs TRBV11-3 and TRBJ1-2; a weak D match, TRBD1 (6 bases). The CDR3 loop spans 15 amino acids. The V and J ends lost 5 bases and 0 bases respectively, with 13 bases between them. Germline CDR1 reads SGHNT; CDR2 reads YENEEA. CDR3 sequence: CASSTDRKTNYGYTF. The CDR3 DNA is TGTGCCAGCAGCACGGACAGAAAAACTAACTATGGCTACACCTTC.

This rearrangement joins TRBV7-9 to TRBJ1-5, with 10 bases identical to TRBD1. Germline CDR1 reads SEHNR; CDR2 reads FQNEAQ (reference sequence). Germline trimming cut 5 bases from V and 0 bases from J; bases unmatched to any gene: 4. This CDR3 comprises 16 residues. CDR3 DNA: TGTGCCAGCAGCGCGGGACAGGGGACTAGCAATCAGCCCCAGCATTTT. This translates into CASSAGQGTSNQPQHF.

The rearrangement uses TRBV6-5 and TRBJ1-2, with TRBD1 matching over 8 bases. Per germline, CDR1 MNHEY and CDR2 SVGAGI. The CDR3 extends over 15 amino acids. Unmatched junction bases numbered 8, after V lost 2 bases and J lost 6 bases. CDR3 protein: CASSYPDRVLNGYTF. CDR3 bases: TGTGCCAGCAGTTACCCGGACAGGGTTTTAAATGGCTACACCTTC.

The genes are TRBV29-1 and TRBJ1-3; tentative D call: TRBD1 (6 bases). The CDR3 length is 12 residues. Germline CDR1 SQVTM, CDR2 ANQGSEA. As DNA, the CDR3 is TGCGGAACTACAGGGACTGGAAACACCATATATTTT. This encodes CGTTGTGNTIYF.

The V and J genes are TRBV29-1 and TRBJ1-1, with 9 bases aligning to TRBD1. The V segment lost 7 bases and the J segment 3 bases; nucleotides outside the gene matches: 6. CDR1 and CDR2 from the germline V gene are SQVTM and ANQGSEA. CDR3 length: 13 residues. Written as DNA, the CDR3 is TGCAGCGCTGGGACAGGGACGGACACTGAAGCTTTCTTT. Translating it yields CSAGTGTDTEAFF. Combining the CDR3 with reference TRBV29-1 and TRBJ1-1 gives the whole variable domain SAVISQKPSRDICQRGTSLTIQCQVDSQVTMMFWYRQQPGQSLTLIATANQGSEATYESGFVIDKFPISRPNLTFSTLTVSNMSPEDSSIYLCSAGTGTDTEAFFGQGTRLTVV.